The entry that follows covers one T cell receptor beta chain sequence. Its antigen is undetermined. The data derive from a study of CXCR3-negative and CXCR3-positive naive CD8 T cells. Notes on the study in general: Naive cells with CXCR3 showed TRB CDR3s that were more hydrophobic than those in CXCR3-negative naive cells.

Carrying UMI labels, the TRB cDNA libraries were prepared through 5' RACE. TCRdb reprocessed the 5' RACE reads and keeps a single row for each CDR3 protein, giving no DNA. The sample table includes 100,000 to 150,000 distinct CDR3 sequences. This clonotype originated in a human donor in good health. Some clones in this sample may be carry-over from other donors' samples. Source material: naive CXCR3- CD8+ T cells from blood. Subset of the sample: CD45RO-CCR7+CD27+CD95- naive CD8+ T cells lacking CXCR3 (TNR3-).

The CDR3 here is CAITPTGAGETQYF. The chain combines TRBV10-3 with TRBJ2-5; checking the TCRdb D call of TRBD1 is not possible without DNA. Looked up from germline, CDR1 is ENHRY and CDR2 is SYGVKD. The CDR3 is made up of 14 amino acids.